This entry features one TCR beta chain sequence. Its specificity is not known. This sample is part of a study of shared clonotypes between healthy human individuals. Background on the study: The cohort comprised a couple of women and a few men. Their ages spanned 18 to 49 years. Each donor's CD8 memory used one plate, CD8 naive two, each CD4 subset three.

From germline, CDR1 is KGHSH and CDR2 LQKENI. Trimming removed 5 bases at V and 4 bases at J, with 15 bases between. The CDR3 runs 15 residues. The run depth of the assay was deep. Using immunoSEQ multiplex PCR, the repertoire was profiled, and TCRdb retains in-frame clones only, with some absent. The data show roughly 380,000 clones, roughly 96% seen once. Study-level results: Shared clonotypes across all four donors exceeded non-shared ones in generation probability.

This receptor was obtained from a man under 40 in good health. The chain uses TRBV18 and TRBJ2-1, with D possibly TRBD2 on 6 matching bases. Source material: memory CD8+ T cells sorted from blood. Subset here: CD45RO+ cells pooled with CCR7-negative TemRA cells. CDR3 in DNA: TGTGCCAGCTCAAGACTAGTTATAGAGTACAATGAGCAGTTCTTC. Its translation is CASSRLVIEYNEQFF.